The sequence of this T cell receptor beta chain was determined in a study of blood T cell repertoires in COVID-19. The V segment lost 4 bases and the J segment 5 bases; nucleotides outside the gene matches: 9. CDR1 and CDR2 (germline): MNHEY, SVGAGI. The length of the CDR3 is 16 residues. Sequencing was performed with immunoSEQ multiplex PCR; in TCRdb, only in-frame clones are kept and a portion is missing. The data hold 160,000 or so clones, with about 86% observed a single time. This clone was found once. The sample comprised peripheral blood. The chain links TRBV6-5 to TRBJ2-3; 10 bases match TRBD2. The sequence was obtained from a woman aged 80 or older with acute or convalescent COVID-19. CDR3 region: CASSSHSSGRRDTQYF. Here the CDR3 DNA reads TGTGCCAGCAGTTCGCACTCTAGCGGGAGAAGAGATACGCAGTATTTT.